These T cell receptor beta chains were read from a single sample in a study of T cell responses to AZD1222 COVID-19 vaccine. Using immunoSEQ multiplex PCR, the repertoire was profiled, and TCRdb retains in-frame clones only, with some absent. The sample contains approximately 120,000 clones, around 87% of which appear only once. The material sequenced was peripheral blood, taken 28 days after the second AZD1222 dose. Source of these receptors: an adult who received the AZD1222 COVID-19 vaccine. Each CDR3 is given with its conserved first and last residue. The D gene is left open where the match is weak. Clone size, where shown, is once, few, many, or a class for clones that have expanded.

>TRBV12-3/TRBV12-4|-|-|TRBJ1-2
CASTLLANYGYTF
TGTGCCAGCACCCTCTTAGCTAACTATGGCTACACCTTC
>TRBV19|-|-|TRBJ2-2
CASNSQRTGELFF
TGTGCCAGTAATTCGCAGCGAACCGGGGAGCTGTTTTTT
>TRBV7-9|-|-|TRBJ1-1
CASSLQVNTEAFF
TGTGCCAGCAGCCTACAAGTGAACACTGAAGCTTTCTTT
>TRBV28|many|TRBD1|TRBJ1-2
CASSHIRDRGKGGYTF
TGTGCCAGCAGTCATATCCGGGACAGGGGGAAAGGTGGCTACACCTTC
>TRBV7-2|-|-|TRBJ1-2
CASSPRPGQPNYGYTF
TGTGCCAGCAGCCCAAGACCCGGACAGCCCAACTATGGCTACACCTTC
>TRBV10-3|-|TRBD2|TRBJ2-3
CAISESASGITDTQYF
TGTGCCATCAGTGAGTCGGCTAGCGGGATTACAGATACGCAGTATTTT
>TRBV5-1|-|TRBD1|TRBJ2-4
CASINTGGFFKNIQYF
TGCGCCAGCATAAATACAGGGGGATTCTTCAAAAACATTCAGTACTTC
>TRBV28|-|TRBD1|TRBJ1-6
CASTGGARNNSPLHF
TGTGCCAGCACAGGGGGCGCCCGGAATAATTCACCCCTCCACTTT
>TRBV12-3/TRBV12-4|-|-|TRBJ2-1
CASSPTDNEQFF
TGTGCCAGCAGTCCGACAGACAATGAGCAGTTCTTC
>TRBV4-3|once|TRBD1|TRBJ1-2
CASSQGFTGGAYGYTF
TGCGCCAGCAGCCAAGGCTTCACAGGGGGCGCCTATGGCTACACCTTC
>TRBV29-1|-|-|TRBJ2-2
CSVQGGQRNTGELFF
TGCAGCGTTCAGGGCGGCCAACGAAACACCGGGGAGCTGTTTTTT
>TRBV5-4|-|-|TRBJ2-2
CASSFDSRRDGELFF
TGTGCCAGCAGCTTCGACAGCCGACGTGACGGGGAGCTGTTTTTT
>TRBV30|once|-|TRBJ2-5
CAWSNQKETQYF
TGTGCCTGGAGTAACCAGAAAGAGACCCAGTACTTC
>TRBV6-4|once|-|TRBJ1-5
CASSEQLNQPQHF
TGTGCCAGCAGTGAACAGCTGAATCAGCCCCAGCATTTT
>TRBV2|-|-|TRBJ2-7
CASSEETVGEQYF
TGTGCCAGCAGTGAAGAGACAGTCGGCGAGCAGTACTTC
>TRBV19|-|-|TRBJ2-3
CASGGGYTDTQYF
TGTGCCAGTGGAGGCGGATACACAGATACGCAGTATTTT
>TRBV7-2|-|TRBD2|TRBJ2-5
CASSAASGRAETQYF
TGTGCCAGCAGCGCGGCTAGCGGGAGGGCAGAGACCCAGTACTTC
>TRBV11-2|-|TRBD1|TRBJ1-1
CASSLDRGGTEAFF
TGTGCCAGCAGCTTAGACAGGGGGGGAACTGAAGCTTTCTTT
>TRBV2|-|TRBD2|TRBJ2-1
CASRETSGGYNEQFF
TGTGCCAGCAGGGAAACTAGCGGGGGCTACAATGAGCAGTTCTTC
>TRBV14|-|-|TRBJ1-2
CASSQERVGYGYTF
TGTGCCAGCAGCCAAGAACGAGTGGGCTATGGCTACACCTTC
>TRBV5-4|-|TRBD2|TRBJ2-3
CASSPSRGGMATQYF
TGTGCCAGCAGCCCCTCACGGGGGGGGATGGCTACGCAGTATTTT
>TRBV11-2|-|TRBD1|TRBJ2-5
CASSPGQGMETQYF
TGTGCCAGCAGCCCCGGACAGGGGATGGAGACCCAGTACTTC
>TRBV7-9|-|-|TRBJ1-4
CASSPLRTNEKLFF
TGTGCCAGCAGCCCCCTCCGGACAAATGAAAAACTGTTTTTT
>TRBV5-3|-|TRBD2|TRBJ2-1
CARSPHSGTSGRGYNEQFF
TGTGCCAGAAGCCCTCACTCCGGGACTAGCGGGAGGGGCTACAATGAGCAGTTCTTC
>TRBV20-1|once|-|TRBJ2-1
CSAKGSREQFF
TGCAGTGCCAAGGGGTCCCGCGAGCAGTTCTTC
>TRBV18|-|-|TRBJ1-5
CASSPISLLLSNQPQHF
TGTGCCAGCTCACCCATCAGCCTGCTTCTAAGCAATCAGCCCCAGCATTTT
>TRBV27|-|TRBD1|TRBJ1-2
CASSPQRGQSHGYTF
TGTGCCAGCAGTCCCCAGAGGGGACAGTCTCATGGCTACACCTTC
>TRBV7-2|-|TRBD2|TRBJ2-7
CASSTGLAGGNYEQYF
TGTGCCAGCAGCACGGGACTAGCGGGGGGGAACTACGAGCAGTACTTC
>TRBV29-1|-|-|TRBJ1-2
CSVEKLLWVPVSRTSYGYTF
TGCAGCGTTGAAAAGTTGCTTTGGGTCCCTGTTTCTCGCACCTCCTATGGCTACACCTTC
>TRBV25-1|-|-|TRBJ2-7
CASSASTGSYEQYF
TGTGCCAGCAGTGCGTCGACAGGCTCCTACGAGCAGTACTTC
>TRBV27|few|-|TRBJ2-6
CASSFTQGGTGANVLTF
TGTGCCAGCAGTTTTACGCAGGGAGGAACTGGGGCCAACGTCCTGACTTTC
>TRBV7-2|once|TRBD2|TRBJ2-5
CASSFNGGAETQYF
TGTGCCAGCAGCTTTAACGGGGGGGCGGAGACCCAGTACTTC
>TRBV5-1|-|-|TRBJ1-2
CASSLAYGSYGYTF
TGCGCCAGCAGCTTGGCCTATGGAAGCTATGGCTACACCTTC
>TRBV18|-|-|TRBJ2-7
CASSRNKAGKTYEQYF
TGTGCCAGCTCACGAAATAAGGCAGGAAAGACCTACGAGCAGTACTTC
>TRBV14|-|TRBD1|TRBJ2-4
CASSQGGRTGWKNIQYF
TGTGCCAGCAGCCAAGGGGGAAGGACAGGCTGGAAAAACATTCAGTACTTC
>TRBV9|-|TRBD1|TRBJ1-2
CASSPQGANYGYTF
TGTGCCAGCAGCCCCCAGGGGGCCAACTATGGCTACACCTTC
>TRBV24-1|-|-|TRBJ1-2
CATSSGGFGYTF
TGTGCCACCTCCTCGGGGGGCTTTGGCTACACCTTC
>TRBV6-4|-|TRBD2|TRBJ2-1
CASRAGTSGRNEQFF
TGTGCCAGCAGAGCCGGGACTAGCGGGAGAAATGAGCAGTTCTTC
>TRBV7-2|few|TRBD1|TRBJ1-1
CASSYLTGTAEAFF
TGTGCCAGCAGCTATCTAACCGGGACAGCTGAAGCTTTCTTT
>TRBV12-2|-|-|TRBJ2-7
CASRLPRYEQYF
TGTGCAAGTCGCTTACCTCGCTACGAGCAGTACTTC
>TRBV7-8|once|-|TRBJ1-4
CASSLASAEKLFF
TGTGCCAGCAGCTTAGCATCGGCTGAAAAACTGTTTTTT
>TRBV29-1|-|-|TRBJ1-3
CSVEDRSRGTGNTIYF
TGCAGCGTTGAAGATCGGTCCCGTGGGACTGGAAACACCATATATTTT
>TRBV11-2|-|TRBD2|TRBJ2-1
CASTPTSLSYNEQFF
TGTGCCAGCACCCCGACTAGCCTATCCTACAATGAGCAGTTCTTC
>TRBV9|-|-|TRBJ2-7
CASSAPGAGEQYF
TGTGCCAGCAGCGCCCCGGGGGCAGGTGAGCAGTACTTC
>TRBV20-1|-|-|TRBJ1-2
CSARAGAGF
TGCAGTGCTAGGGCGGGGGCCGGCTTC
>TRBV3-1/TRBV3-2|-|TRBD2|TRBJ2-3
CASSPLAGGDTDTQYF
TGTGCCAGCAGCCCCCTAGCGGGGGGGGACACAGATACGCAGTATTTT
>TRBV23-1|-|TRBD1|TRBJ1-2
CASATPGGGVYGYTF
TGCGCCAGCGCGACCCCTGGAGGGGGCGTCTATGGCTACACCTTC
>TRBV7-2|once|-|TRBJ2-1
CASSLMWNEQFF
TGTGCCAGCAGCTTAATGTGGAATGAGCAGTTCTTC
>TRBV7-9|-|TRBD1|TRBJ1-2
CASSSGARGTGYTF
TGTGCCAGCAGCTCCGGGGCCAGGGGGACCGGCTACACCTTC
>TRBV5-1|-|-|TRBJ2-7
CASSLADKYEQYF
TGCGCCAGCAGCTTGGCTGACAAATACGAGCAGTACTTC